One and the same sample provided the 18 T cell receptor beta chains below, sequenced in a study of synovial regulatory T cells in juvenile arthritis. Sequencing used immunoSEQ multiplex PCR; TCRdb keeps in-frame clones, though not all of them. The listing contains some 9,800 clones. The sequencing sample was made of Treg cells from blood. Subset of the sample: remaining (HLA-DR-negative) circulating blood Treg cells. All receptors come from a donor aged 2-30 years with juvenile idiopathic arthritis.

The chain couples TRBV5-6 to TRBJ2-5. There are 13 residues in the CDR3. A DNA sequence was not provided. CDR1 SGHDT and CDR2 YYEEEE come from the germline V gene. CDR3 sequence: CASSGIVVETQYF.

The V call is TRBV18, the J call TRBJ1-5. In germline, CDR1 is KGHSH, CDR2 LQKENI. The CDR3 has 13 residues. No DNA sequence was recorded. The CDR3 reads CASSSREDQPQHF. The full variable domain, with the rest looked up from reference TRBV18 and TRBJ1-5, is NAGVMQNPRHLVRRRGQEARLRCSPMKGHSHVYWYRQLPEEGLKFMVYLQKENIIDESGMPKERFSAEFPKEGPSILRIQQVVRGDSAAYFCASSSREDQPQHFGDGTRLSIL.

The chain recombines TRBV18 with TRBJ2-7. Per germline, CDR1 KGHSH and CDR2 LQKENI. There are 14 residues in the CDR3. A DNA sequence was not provided. The CDR3 loop reads CASSPPRGGHEQYF.

Its frequency marks this clone as medium-sized. V and J are TRBV5-1 and TRBJ1-3; TCRdb outputs TRBD1, but without DNA this stays unchecked. The germline CDR1 and CDR2 sequences are SGHRS and YFSETQ. The CDR3 runs to 16 residues. No DNA is listed. The CDR3 loop is CASSLVGTGRGNTIYF.

The rearrangement links TRBV6-5 to TRBJ1-1; TCRdb proposes TRBD1, but this gene call is untestable without DNA. This CDR3 has 14 amino acids. No DNA has been recorded. Looked up from germline, CDR1 is MNHEY and CDR2 is SVGAGI. This CDR3 reads CASRAGQGGTEAFF.

This rearrangement joins TRBV7-2 to TRBJ1-1; without DNA, the TCRdb call of TRBD1 cannot be checked. This CDR3 has 16 amino acids. Only the protein is on record. The germline CDR1 and CDR2 sequences are SGHTA and FQGNSA. CDR3: CASSFGTGSFLAEAFF.

The chain couples TRBV7-3 to TRBJ2-2; TCRdb names TRBD1, which stays unverified in the absence of DNA. This CDR3 region has 14 residues. The record lacks a DNA sequence. Germline V CDR1 and CDR2: SGHTA, FQGTGA. The CDR3 protein is CASSSQGLAGELFF.

This chain joins TRBV5-8 and TRBJ2-5; TCRdb's assignment of TRBD2 cannot be checked, as there is no DNA. The CDR3 totals 15 residues. The record lacks a DNA sequence. Per germline, CDR1 SGHTS and CDR2 YDEGEE. CDR3 sequence: CASSLRLAGGETQYF.

The chain employs TRBV6-4 and TRBJ1-6; TCRdb calls TRBD1, which cannot be checked without DNA. There are 15 residues in the CDR3. DNA is not on record. Germline values: CDR1 MRHNA, CDR2 SNTAGT. The CDR3 protein is CASTNPRQVNSPLHF.

The V and J genes are TRBV27 and TRBJ1-6; TCRdb's D gene call, TRBD1, goes unchecked for lack of DNA. The CDR3 has 14 residues. This entry has no DNA. Germline V CDR1 and CDR2: MNHEY, SMNVEV (reference sequence). Here the CDR3 reads CATRTGTLNSPLHF.

The genes are TRBV29-1 and TRBJ2-6; there is no DNA to check the TCRdb D call of TRBD2. The CDR3 sequence is 18 residues long. No DNA is recorded. Germline CDR1 SQVTM, CDR2 ANQGSEA. The CDR3 region is CSVASYFEPSSGANVLTF.

The V call is TRBV14, the J call TRBJ1-2; there is no DNA to check the TCRdb D call of TRBD1. The CDR3 runs 15 residues. A DNA sequence was not provided. CDR1 SGHDN and CDR2 FVKESK come from the germline V gene. The CDR3 sequence is CASSQRGGRGYGYTF.

The gene calls are TRBV30 and TRBJ1-3. This CDR3 region has 17 residues. DNA is not recorded here. The V gene's germline CDR1 is GTSNPN and CDR2 SVGIG (reference sequence). CDR3 residues: CAWSVVRPRTVGNTIYF.

V is TRBV10-3 and J is TRBJ1-1. The CDR3 contains 15 residues. No nucleotide data were recorded. Germline loops: CDR1 ENHRY, CDR2 SYGVKD. CDR3 in amino acids: CAISESGGPITEAFF.

This chain uses TRBV6-1 with TRBJ2-6; no DNA is available, so the TRBD2 call from TCRdb remains unchecked. This CDR3 is 14 amino acids long. DNA is not on record. Germline CDR1 MNHNS, CDR2 SASEGT. The CDR3 loop is CASKAGWGANVLTF.

The V gene is TRBV10-3, the J gene TRBJ2-1; TCRdb's D gene call, TRBD2, goes unchecked for lack of DNA. Germline V gene sequence: CDR1 ENHRY, CDR2 SYGVKD. CDR3 length: 14 amino acids. DNA is not recorded here. CDR3: CATHSGETYNEQFF.

V gene TRBV6-5 combines with J gene TRBJ1-2. Germline V gene data show CDR1 as MNHEY and CDR2 as SVGAGI. This CDR3 spans 13 amino acids. The DNA sequence is not available. The CDR3 sequence: CASSLLGGAGYTF.

This chain joins TRBV9 and TRBJ1-2; TCRdb calls TRBD1, which cannot be checked without DNA. The CDR3 loop spans 14 amino acids. No coding sequence is recorded. The V gene's germline CDR1 is SGDLS and CDR2 YYNGEE. The CDR3 here is CASSSRQGNYGYTF.